This paragraph reports one TCR beta chain. The entry originates in a study of response to subunit inactivated influenza vaccine. TCRdb reprocessed the RT-PCR reads with MiXCR, giving one entry per CDR3 protein. The table has about 570,000 distinct CDR3 sequences, about 11% seen once; the top ten hold approximately 11%. Germline V gives CDR1 KGHSH, CDR2 LQKENI. The CDR3 spans 14 residues. V lost 2 bases, J lost 5 bases, and 5 bases stayed unmatched. These data are also associated with another study on T cells expressing NK-cell markers. That paper states: The authors generated TCR beta cDNA through 5'RACE template switching with UMIs. Serological testing identified most of the eight sequenced donors as HCMV-seropositive and one as seronegative. For several experiments, T cell sorting was restricted to the alpha-beta TCR population by means of an anti-gamma-delta TCR antibody. These clonotypes also led the CD3+CD56-NKG2C+ fraction in a handful of donors. There remained a lack of clarity about HCMV specificity of expanded NKG2C+ T cell clones.

This sequence was found in a man over 45 who received an inactivated influenza vaccine. The sequencing here drew on PBMCs from blood, taken on the day of vaccination. The chain joins TRBV18 to TRBJ2-5; TRBD2 aligns across 7 bases. Here the CDR3 DNA reads TGTGCCAGCTCACCAAGGTTTAGCGGGGAGACCCAGTACTTC. It is translated as CASSPRFSGETQYF.